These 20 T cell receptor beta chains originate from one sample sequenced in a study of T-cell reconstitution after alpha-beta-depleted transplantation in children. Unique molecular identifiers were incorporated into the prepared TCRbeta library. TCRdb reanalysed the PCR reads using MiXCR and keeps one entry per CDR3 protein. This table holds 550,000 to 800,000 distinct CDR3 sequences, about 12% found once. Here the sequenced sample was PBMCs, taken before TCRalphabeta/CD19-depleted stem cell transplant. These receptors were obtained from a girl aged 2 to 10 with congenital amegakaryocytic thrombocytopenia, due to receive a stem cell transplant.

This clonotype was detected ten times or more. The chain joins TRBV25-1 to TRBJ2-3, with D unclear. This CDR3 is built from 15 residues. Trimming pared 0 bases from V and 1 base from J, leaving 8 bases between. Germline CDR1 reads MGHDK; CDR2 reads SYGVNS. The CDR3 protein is CASSEYGKRTDTQYF. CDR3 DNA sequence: TGTGCCAGCAGTGAATATGGCAAACGCACAGATACGCAGTATTTT.

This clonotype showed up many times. The CDR3 here is CASSLLPSGSETQYF. Here the CDR3 DNA reads TGTGCCAGCAGCTTATTGCCTAGCGGGAGCGAGACCCAGTACTTC. The rearrangement joins TRBV7-2 to TRBJ2-5, with 10 bases aligning to TRBD2. Germline CDR1 reads SGHTA; CDR2 reads FQGNSA. The length of the CDR3 is 15 residues. Trimming took 2 bases from V and 5 from J; bases not matched to a gene: 5.

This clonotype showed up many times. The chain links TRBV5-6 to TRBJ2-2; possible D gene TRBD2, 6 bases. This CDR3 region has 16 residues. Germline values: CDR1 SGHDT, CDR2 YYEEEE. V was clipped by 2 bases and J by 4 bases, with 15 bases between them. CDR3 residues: CASSLGPGGVTGELFF. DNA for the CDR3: TGTGCCAGCAGCTTAGGCCCCGGAGGGGTCACCGGGGAGCTGTTTTTT.

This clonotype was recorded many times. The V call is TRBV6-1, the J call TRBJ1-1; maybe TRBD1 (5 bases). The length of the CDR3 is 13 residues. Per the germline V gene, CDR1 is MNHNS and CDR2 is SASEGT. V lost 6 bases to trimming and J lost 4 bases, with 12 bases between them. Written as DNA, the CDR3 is TGTGCCAGCAGGTTTGACGGGGGCACTGAAGCTTTCTTT. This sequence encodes CASRFDGGTEAFF.

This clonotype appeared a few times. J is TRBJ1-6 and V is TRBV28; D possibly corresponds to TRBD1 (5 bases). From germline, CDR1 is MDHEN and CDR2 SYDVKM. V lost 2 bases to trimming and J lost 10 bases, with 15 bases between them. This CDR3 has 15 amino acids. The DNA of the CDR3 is TGTGCCAGCAGTTTAATGACAGTTCCAAAATCACCCCTCCACTTT. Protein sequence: CASSLMTVPKSPLHF.

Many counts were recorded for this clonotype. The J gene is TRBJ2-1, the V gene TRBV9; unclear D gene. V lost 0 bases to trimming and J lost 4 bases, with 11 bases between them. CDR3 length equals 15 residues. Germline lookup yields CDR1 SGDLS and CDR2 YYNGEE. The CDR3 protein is CASSVGIGFYNEQFF. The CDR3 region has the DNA TGTGCCAGCAGCGTAGGGATAGGGTTTTACAATGAGCAGTTCTTC.

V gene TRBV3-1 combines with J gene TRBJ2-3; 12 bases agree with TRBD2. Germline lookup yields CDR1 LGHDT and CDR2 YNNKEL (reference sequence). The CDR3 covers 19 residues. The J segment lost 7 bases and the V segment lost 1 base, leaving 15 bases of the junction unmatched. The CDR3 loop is CASSQVRRASGRARNTQYF. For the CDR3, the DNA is TGTGCCAGCAGCCAAGTTCGGAGGGCTAGCGGGAGGGCCCGGAATACGCAGTATTTT.

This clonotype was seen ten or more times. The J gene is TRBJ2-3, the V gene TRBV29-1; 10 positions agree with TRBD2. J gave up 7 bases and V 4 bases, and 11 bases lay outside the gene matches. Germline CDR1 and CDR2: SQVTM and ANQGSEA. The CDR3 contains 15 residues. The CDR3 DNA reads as TGCAGCGTTGCTAATCTGGCTAGCGGGAGTTATACGCAGTATTTT. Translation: CSVANLASGSYTQYF.

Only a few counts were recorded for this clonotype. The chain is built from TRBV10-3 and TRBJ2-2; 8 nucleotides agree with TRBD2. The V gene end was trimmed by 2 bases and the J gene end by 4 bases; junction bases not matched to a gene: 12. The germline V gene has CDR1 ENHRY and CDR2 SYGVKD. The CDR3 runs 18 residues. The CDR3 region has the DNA TGTGCCATCAGTGAGCCAACTAGCGGATCGTGGGGCACCGGGGAGCTGTTTTTT. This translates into CAISEPTSGSWGTGELFF.

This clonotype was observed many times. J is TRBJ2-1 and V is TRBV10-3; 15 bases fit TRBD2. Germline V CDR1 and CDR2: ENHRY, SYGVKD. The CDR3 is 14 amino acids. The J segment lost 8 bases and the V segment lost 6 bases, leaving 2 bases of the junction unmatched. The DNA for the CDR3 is TGTGCCATCAGCCGGACTAGCGGGGGGGATGAGCAGTTCTTC. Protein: CAISRTSGGDEQFF.

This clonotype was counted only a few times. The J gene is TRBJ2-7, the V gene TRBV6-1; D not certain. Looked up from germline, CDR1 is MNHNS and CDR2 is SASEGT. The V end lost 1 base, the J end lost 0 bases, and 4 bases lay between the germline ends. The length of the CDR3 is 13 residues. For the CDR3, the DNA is TGTGCCAGCAGTGAAGGAGCCTCCTACGAGCAGTACTTC. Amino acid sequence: CASSEGASYEQYF.

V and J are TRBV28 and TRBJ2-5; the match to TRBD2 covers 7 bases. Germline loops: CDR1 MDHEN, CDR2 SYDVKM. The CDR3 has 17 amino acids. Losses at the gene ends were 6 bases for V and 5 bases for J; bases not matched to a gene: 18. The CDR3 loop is CASSPLVLAGVSETQYF. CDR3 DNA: TGTGCCAGCAGCCCACTAGTTTTGGCGGGAGTATCGGAGACCCAGTACTTC.

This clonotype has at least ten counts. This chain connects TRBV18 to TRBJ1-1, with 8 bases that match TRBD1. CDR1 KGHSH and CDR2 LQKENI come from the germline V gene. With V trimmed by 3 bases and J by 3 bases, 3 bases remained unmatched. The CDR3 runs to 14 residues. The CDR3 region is CASSPETGDTEAFF. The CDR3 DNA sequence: TGTGCCAGCTCACCTGAGACAGGGGACACTGAAGCTTTCTTT.

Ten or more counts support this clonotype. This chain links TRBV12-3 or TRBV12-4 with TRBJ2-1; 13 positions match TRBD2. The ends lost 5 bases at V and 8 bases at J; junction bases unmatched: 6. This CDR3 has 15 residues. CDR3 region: CASSLGTSGTDEQFF. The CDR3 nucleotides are TGTGCCAGCAGTCTTGGGACTAGCGGGACCGATGAGCAGTTCTTC.

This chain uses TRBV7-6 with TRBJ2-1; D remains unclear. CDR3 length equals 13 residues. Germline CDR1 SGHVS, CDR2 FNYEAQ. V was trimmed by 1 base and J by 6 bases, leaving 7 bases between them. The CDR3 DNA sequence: TGTGCCAGCAGCTTAGGAGATACCAATGAGCAGTTCTTC. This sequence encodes CASSLGDTNEQFF.

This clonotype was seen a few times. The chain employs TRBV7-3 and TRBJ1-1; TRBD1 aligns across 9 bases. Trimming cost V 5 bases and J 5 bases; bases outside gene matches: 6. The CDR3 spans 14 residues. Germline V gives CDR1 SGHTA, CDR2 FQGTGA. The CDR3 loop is CASSPRQGVTEAFF. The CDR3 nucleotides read TGTGCCAGCAGCCCTCGACAGGGGGTTACTGAAGCTTTCTTT.

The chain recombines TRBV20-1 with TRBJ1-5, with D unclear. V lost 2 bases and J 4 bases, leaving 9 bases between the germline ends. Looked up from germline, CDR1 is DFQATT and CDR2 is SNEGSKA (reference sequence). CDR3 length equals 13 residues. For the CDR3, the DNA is TGCAGTGCTAGAACCGACACAAATCAGCCCCAGCATTTT. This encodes CSARTDTNQPQHF.

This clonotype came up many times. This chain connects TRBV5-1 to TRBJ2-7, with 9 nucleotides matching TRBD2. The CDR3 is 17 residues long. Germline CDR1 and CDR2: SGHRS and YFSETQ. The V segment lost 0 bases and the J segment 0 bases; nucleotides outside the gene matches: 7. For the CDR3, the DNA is TGCGCCAGCAGCTTGGCCAATGTAGCGGGAGTCTCCTACGAGCAGTACTTC. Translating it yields CASSLANVAGVSYEQYF.

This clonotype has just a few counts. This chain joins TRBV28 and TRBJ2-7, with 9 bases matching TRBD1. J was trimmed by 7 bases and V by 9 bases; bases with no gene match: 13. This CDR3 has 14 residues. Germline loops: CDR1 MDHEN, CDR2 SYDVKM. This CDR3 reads CASLGQGVSGEQYF. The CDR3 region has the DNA TGTGCCAGTTTGGGACAGGGAGTGTCGGGGGAGCAGTACTTC.

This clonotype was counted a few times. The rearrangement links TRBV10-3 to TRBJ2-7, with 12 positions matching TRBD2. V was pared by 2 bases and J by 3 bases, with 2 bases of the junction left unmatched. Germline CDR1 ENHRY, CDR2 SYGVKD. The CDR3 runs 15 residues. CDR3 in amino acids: CAISEGLAGYYEQYF. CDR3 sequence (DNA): TGTGCCATCAGTGAGGGACTAGCGGGGTACTACGAGCAGTACTTC.